Given below is one TCR delta chain in context. There are a few counts of this clone. The antigen it recognizes is unknown. A far more abundant clone sits one base away, making this likely a read error. The record originates from a study of gamma delta lymphoproliferative disorders and STAT genes (dated by TCRdb to 2016 to 2019). General notes on the study: The LymphoTrack Dx TCRG Assay was used to prepare gamma-chain libraries from at least 50 ng of genomic DNA. Since no corresponding Invivoscribe delta assay was available, delta-chain libraries were prepared following the standard operating procedure of the EuroClonality-NGS working group. To confirm results, a couple of gamma-chain samples and all delta-chain samples were sequenced twice. The study profiled TCR gamma and delta CDR3 repertoires by deep sequencing in Tgammadelta lymphoproliferative disease patients and healthy controls, within a larger immunophenotypic and STAT-mutation study.

V drops 4 bases and J drops 7 bases, leaving 7 bases in between. From the cysteine up to the phenylalanine, the CDR3 has a length of 11 residues. The DNA shown is the 33-base CDR3, in frame from base 1. Sequences TSWWSYY (CDR1) and QGS (CDR2) are obtained from the germline V gene. Genomic DNA from peripheral blood mononuclear cells isolated from patients and controls was used for TCR sequencing. The control group, matched to the patients for age and sex, consisted of 23 healthy adult blood donors (around twelve males and approximately eleven females) with a median age of roughly 60 years. Both library preparation methods relied on multiplex PCR with primers aimed at conserved V and J regions of the TCR genes. Purified and pooled amplicons were sequenced on an Illumina MiSeq platform. The paper's data handling went like this. MiXCR performed V(D)J alignment, clonotype assembly and translation, and VDJtools was used for functionality assessment and CDR3 repertoire analyses. CDR3 followed the IMGT definition, and analyses included only productive sequences that used functional genes, leaving out ORF genes and pseudogenes. A custom Python script was used to look across all patients and controls for identical amino acid CDR3s belonging to major clonotypes, meaning those with a frequency of >=5%. Clonotype frequencies in patients versus controls were compared with a one-sided non-parametric Wilcoxon test. TCRdb recomputed clones from the public reads with CATT; identical DNA rows were then combined. It is TCRdb's table, rather than the study itself, that gives the V and J calls and clone size. This sample gives approximately 710 delta-chain clones in total; 1.5% to 2% of them show up just once. The ten largest account for 65% to 80% of the sample.

Summary of the overall study and its limitations: It was noted by the authors that NGS specificity may be reduced at low frequencies, so confirmation of the public or private nature of leukemic clones is needed. Nearly all major patient gamma and delta clonotypes were public, shared with at least one healthy donor; only a couple of gamma clonotypes were private to disease. When whole repertoires were clustered, patient gamma repertoires were grouped separately from healthy controls, whereas no separation between groups was observed for delta repertoires. Leukemic cells were skewed toward terminal effectors, whereas control T cells likely spanned varied maturation stages, a difference potentially limiting comparisons between patients and controls.

Recombination connected TRDV1 to TRDJ1; TRDD3 is possibly the D segment (6 matching bases). The specimen sequenced was blood. The clonotype comes from a human donor in good health. The DNA sequence follows: TGTGCTCTTGGGGGACTGGGTAAACTCATCTTT. This gives the protein CALGGLGKLIF.